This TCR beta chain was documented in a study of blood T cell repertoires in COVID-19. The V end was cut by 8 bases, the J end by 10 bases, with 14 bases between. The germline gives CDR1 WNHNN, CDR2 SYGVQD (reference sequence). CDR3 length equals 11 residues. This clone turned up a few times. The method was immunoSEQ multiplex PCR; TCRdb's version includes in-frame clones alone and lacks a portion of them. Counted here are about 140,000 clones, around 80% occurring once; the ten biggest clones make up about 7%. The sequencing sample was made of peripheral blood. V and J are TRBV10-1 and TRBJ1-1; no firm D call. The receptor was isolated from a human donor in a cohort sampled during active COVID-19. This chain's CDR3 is CASSRRSGAFF. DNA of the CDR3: TGCGCCAGCTCCCGAAGGAGCGGAGCTTTCTTT.